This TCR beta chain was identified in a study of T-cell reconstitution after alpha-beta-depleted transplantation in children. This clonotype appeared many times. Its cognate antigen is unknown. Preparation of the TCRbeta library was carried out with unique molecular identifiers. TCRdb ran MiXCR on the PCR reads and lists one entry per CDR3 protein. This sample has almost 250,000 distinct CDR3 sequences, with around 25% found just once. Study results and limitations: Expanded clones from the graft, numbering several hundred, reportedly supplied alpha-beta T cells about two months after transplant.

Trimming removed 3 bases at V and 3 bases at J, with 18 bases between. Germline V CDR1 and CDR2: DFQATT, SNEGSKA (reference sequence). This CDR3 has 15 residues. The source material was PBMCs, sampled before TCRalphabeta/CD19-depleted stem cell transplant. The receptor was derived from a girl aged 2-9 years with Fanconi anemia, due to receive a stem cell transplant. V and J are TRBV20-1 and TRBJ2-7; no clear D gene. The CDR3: CSARGLGIAYYEQYF. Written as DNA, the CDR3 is TGCAGTGCTAGGGGCCTGGGGATCGCCTACTACGAGCAGTACTTC.